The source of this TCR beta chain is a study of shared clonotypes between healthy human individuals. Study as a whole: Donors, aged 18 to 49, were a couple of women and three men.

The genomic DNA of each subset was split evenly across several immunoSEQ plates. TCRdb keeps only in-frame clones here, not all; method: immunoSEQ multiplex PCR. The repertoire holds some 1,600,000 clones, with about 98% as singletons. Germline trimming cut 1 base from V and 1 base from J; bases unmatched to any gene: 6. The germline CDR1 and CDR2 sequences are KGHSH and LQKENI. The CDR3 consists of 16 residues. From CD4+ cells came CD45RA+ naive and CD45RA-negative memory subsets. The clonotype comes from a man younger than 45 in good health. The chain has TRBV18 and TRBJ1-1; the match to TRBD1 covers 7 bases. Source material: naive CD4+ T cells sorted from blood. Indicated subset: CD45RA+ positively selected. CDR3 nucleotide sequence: TGTGCCAGCTCACCACAAGGGGGACAGACGAACACTGAAGCTTTCTTT. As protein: CASSPQGGQTNTEAFF.